The 14 T cell receptor beta chains below all came from one sample that was sequenced in a study of beta chain features in type 1 diabetes. Overall study results and limits: Type 1 diabetes patients had TCRB CDR3s that were shorter (moderately but significantly so) in all four CD4+ subsets.

Which antigens these TCRs recognize remains unknown. TCRB transcripts that were expressed got sequenced, as all of the isolated RNA had been reverse transcribed. Clones were sequenced by immunoSEQ multiplex PCR, and TCRdb holds only the in-frame ones, with some missing. The top ten hold 0.015% of the sample, which has 300,000 or so clones, approximately 13% seen once. Sequencing used naive CD4+ T cells from blood. These receptors were taken from a woman younger than 30 with type 1 diabetes.

This clone was found a few times. The chain recombines TRBV28 with TRBJ2-7; no definite D call. The germline gives CDR1 MDHEN, CDR2 SYDVKM. V was cut by 6 bases and J by 1 base, with 7 bases left in between. This CDR3 contains 12 residues. CDR3 sequence reads: CASRAFSYEQYF. CDR3 in DNA: TGTGCCAGCAGGGCATTTTCCTACGAGCAGTACTTC.

A few counts support this clone. The chain's CDR3 is CASSLFFLTRARWEQYV. DNA for the CDR3: TGCGCCAGCAGCTTATTTTTCCTAACACGGGCGAGATGGGAGCAGTACGTC. The chain joins TRBV5-1 to TRBJ2-7; D call uncertain. V lost 2 bases and J 7 bases, leaving 25 bases between the germline ends. Per germline, CDR1 SGHRS and CDR2 YFSETQ. The CDR3 runs 17 residues.

The chain employs TRBV9 and TRBJ2-1; 9 bases align to TRBD2. V shed 4 bases and J 1 base; nucleotides not matched to a gene: 6. Per germline, CDR1 SGDLS and CDR2 YYNGEE. This CDR3 region has 16 residues. The DNA of the CDR3 is TGTGCCAGCAGCTTATTGACTAGCGGTTCCTACAATGAGCAGTTCTTC. Translated: CASSLLTSGSYNEQFF.

This clone was seen more than once but under ten times. The CDR3 loop reads CASSLPGTDTQYF. As DNA, the CDR3 is TGTGCCAGCAGTTTGCCGGGCACAGATACGCAGTATTTT. This rearrangement joins TRBV6-6 to TRBJ2-3; D is unresolved. The length of the CDR3 is 13 residues. Germline CDR1 reads MNHNY; CDR2 reads SVGAGI (reference sequence). The V gene lost 4 bases and the J gene lost 1 base, with 6 bases spanning the gap.

This clone was seen a few times. The chain couples TRBV28 to TRBJ1-1; no clear D. CDR1 and CDR2 (germline): MDHEN, SYDVKM. The V gene lost 2 bases and the J gene lost 2 bases, with 12 bases spanning the gap. The CDR3 extends over 15 amino acids. In DNA, the CDR3 is TGTGCCAGCAGTTTAGGTTGGGCCCTAAACACTGAAGCTTTCTTT. It is translated as CASSLGWALNTEAFF. The variable domain in full, with the rest retrieved from reference TRBV28 and TRBJ1-1, is DVKVTQSSRYLVKRTGEKVFLECVQDMDHENMFWYRQDPGLGLRLIYFSYDVKMKEKGDIPEGYSVSREKKERFSLILESASTNQTSMYLCASSLGWALNTEAFFGQGTRLTVV.

This chain joins TRBV7-9 and TRBJ2-2; D is possibly TRBD2 (6 bases). CDR1 SEHNR and CDR2 FQNEAQ come from the germline V gene (reference sequence). The CDR3 contains 14 residues. V was pared by 0 bases and J by 4 bases, with 6 bases between. CDR3 sequence (DNA): TGTGCCAGCAGCTTAGCAGCGGGCACCGGGGAGCTGTTTTTT. It encodes CASSLAAGTGELFF.

The V and J genes are TRBV18 and TRBJ1-1; D may be TRBD1 (5 bases). CDR1 is KGHSH, CDR2 LQKENI, per germline. The CDR3 has 14 residues. With 5 bases removed from V and 0 bases from J, the gap between germline ends came to 10 bases. The CDR3 sequence: CASSTSGLNTEAFF. For the CDR3, the DNA is TGTGCCAGCTCAACATCAGGGTTGAACACTGAAGCTTTCTTT.

The chain recombines TRBV7-9 with TRBJ1-1; weak D call: TRBD1 (5 bases). Germline V gene lookup returns CDR1 SEHNR and CDR2 FQNEAQ (reference sequence). The V end lost 4 bases, the J end lost 11 bases, and 20 bases lay between the germline ends. This CDR3 region has 14 residues. CDR3 bases: TGTGCCAGCAGCTCGTACCCAGGGTGGATTATGGCTTTCTTT. This gives the protein CASSSYPGWIMAFF.

A few counts support this clone. V gene TRBV30 combines with J gene TRBJ1-1; D is unclear. Looked up from germline, CDR1 is GTSNPN and CDR2 is SVGIG (reference sequence). Trimming removed 3 bases from V and 12 bases from J, with 14 bases in between. The CDR3 is 11 amino acids. This CDR3 reads CAWRQSFMTFF. CDR3 DNA: TGTGCCTGGAGACAGTCGTTCATGACTTTCTTT. The full variable domain, with the rest looked up from reference TRBV30 and TRBJ1-1, is SQTIHQWPATLVQPVGSPLSLECTVEGTSNPNLYWYRQAAGRGLQLLFYSVGIGQISSEVPQNLSASRPQDRQFILSSKKLLLSDSGFYLCAWRQSFMTFFGQGTRLTVV.

The V and J genes are TRBV9 and TRBJ2-1; 10 bases are shared with TRBD2. The ends lost 3 bases at V and 7 bases at J; junction bases unmatched: 7. CDR3 size: 15 residues. Germline assignment: CDR1 SGDLS and CDR2 YYNGEE. The DNA for the CDR3 is TGTGCCAGCAGCGCGACTAGCGGGCTATGGAATGAGCAGTTCTTC. Protein: CASSATSGLWNEQFF.

The chain's CDR3 is CASSFRQGGETQYF. CDR3 nucleotide sequence: TGTGCCAGCAGCTTCAGGCAGGGGGGCGAGACCCAGTACTTC. This chain joins TRBV7-2 and TRBJ2-5; possibly TRBD1 for D (7 bases). CDR1 and CDR2 from the germline V gene are SGHTA and FQGNSA. Trimming left V 3 bases short and J 5 bases short, with 13 bases between. CDR3 length equals 14 residues.

This clone was observed a handful of times. CDR3: CAWSVRSGSGQFF. CDR3 sequence (DNA): TGTGCCTGGAGTGTAAGATCCGGCAGCGGGCAGTTCTTC. The rearrangement links TRBV30 to TRBJ2-1; possibly TRBD2 for D (5 bases). CDR1 is GTSNPN, CDR2 SVGIG, per germline (reference sequence). The CDR3 length is 13 residues. V was trimmed by 0 bases and J by 12 bases, leaving 15 bases between them.

In its sample, this clone was seen a few times. This chain connects TRBV7-3 to TRBJ2-3; D call uncertain. Germline CDR1 reads SGHTA; CDR2 reads FQGTGA. The CDR3 runs 13 residues. V was cut by 1 base and J by 4 bases, with 6 bases left in between. The CDR3 is CASSLILSDTQYF. The CDR3 DNA reads as TGTGCCAGCAGCTTAATACTGTCAGATACGCAGTATTTT.

This clone occurred a few times. This chain connects TRBV30 to TRBJ2-5; D not resolved. This CDR3 is built from 13 residues. Germline CDR1 reads GTSNPN; CDR2 reads SVGIG (reference sequence). With 3 bases removed from V and 3 bases from J, the gap between germline ends came to 11 bases. The CDR3: CAWSPQLEETQYF. DNA of the CDR3: TGTGCCTGGAGCCCCCAACTGGAAGAGACCCAGTACTTC.